This T cell receptor beta chain was recovered during a study of blood T cell repertoires in COVID-19. Sequencing used immunoSEQ multiplex PCR; TCRdb keeps in-frame clones, though not all of them. This sample carries over 50,000 clones, roughly 84% of them seen once, and the ten largest clones take 7.8%. Trimming stripped 4 bases from V and 8 bases from J, with 8 bases between. In germline, CDR1 is LGHNA, CDR2 YSLEER. This CDR3 has 11 residues. Sequencing input: peripheral blood. The rearrangement links TRBV4-3 to TRBJ1-2; unclear D gene. The receptor's source is a man aged 50 to 60 with active COVID-19. The CDR3: CASSPPGGYTF. CDR3 nucleotide sequence: TGCGCCAGCAGCCCGCCAGGAGGCTACACCTTC.